This T cell receptor beta chain was observed in a study of OX40 agonist ivuxolimab in advanced cancers. On the study more broadly: Ivuxolimab, an antibody that agonizes OX40 (CD134), was administered to the patients. Aged about 20 to 80 with a mean of around 60 years, they were about 78% male. Study results and caveats: Researchers did not determine the expanded peripheral T cells' antigen specificity.

A word on this clone: Its antigen is still unknown.

Here immunoSEQ multiplex PCR was the method, and the copy in TCRdb shows in-frame clones only, minus some. Of around 19,000 clones in the sample, roughly 80% are singletons; the top ten hold 26%. The germline V gene encodes CDR1 LNHDA and CDR2 SQIVND (reference sequence). V was shortened by 8 bases and J by 2 bases, with 7 bases between the two germline ends. The CDR3 is 12 residues long. This material consisted of CD4+ or CD8+ T cells sorted from blood, taken in a trial of the OX40 agonist ivuxolimab. This chain uses TRBV19 with TRBJ2-1; tentatively, D is TRBD1 or TRBD2 (5 bases each). This receptor was identified in an adult with an advanced solid tumor such as melanoma, head and neck, liver or kidney cancer. CDR3 sequence: CASGTAYNEQFF. CDR3 in DNA: TGTGCCAGTGGGACGGCCTACAATGAGCAGTTCTTC.